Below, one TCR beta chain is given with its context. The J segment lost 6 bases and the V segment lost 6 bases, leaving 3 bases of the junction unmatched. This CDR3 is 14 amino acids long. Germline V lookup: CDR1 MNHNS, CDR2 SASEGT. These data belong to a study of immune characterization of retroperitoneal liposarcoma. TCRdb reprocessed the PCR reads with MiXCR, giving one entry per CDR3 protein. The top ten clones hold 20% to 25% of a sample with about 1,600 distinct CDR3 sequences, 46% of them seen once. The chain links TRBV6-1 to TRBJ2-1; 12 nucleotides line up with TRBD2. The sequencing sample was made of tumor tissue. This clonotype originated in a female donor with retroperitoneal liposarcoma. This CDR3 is CASSGLAGLNEQFF. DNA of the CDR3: TGTGCCAGCAGCGGACTAGCGGGGCTCAATGAGCAGTTCTTC.